Listed below are T cell receptor beta chains from one sample, sequenced in a study of blood T cell repertoires in COVID-19. The data were produced by immunoSEQ multiplex PCR, yet TCRdb's version contains in-frame clones alone and is incomplete. The data show 200,000 to 250,000 clones, 86% seen once. Sequences were obtained from peripheral blood. All receptors derive from a man aged 25 to 40 who had recovered from COVID-19. Both conserved end residues are part of each CDR3. The order of the fields is clone size, V gene, D gene, J gene, CDR3 DNA, CDR3 protein. D genes are given only for firm matches. Only part of the rows carry a size: once, few, many, or a class if the clone is expanded.

-	TRBV15	TRBD1	TRBJ1-2	TGTGCCACCAGCAGAGCGACAGGGCGAAATGGCTACACCTTC	CATSRATGRNGYTF
once	TRBV5-1	TRBD1	TRBJ2-2	TGCGCCAGCAGCCGGGACAGCAACACCGGGGAGCTGTTTTTT	CASSRDSNTGELFF
-	TRBV7-9	TRBD2	TRBJ2-7	TGTGCCAGCAGCTTAGGACTAGCGGGGGGGCCCCCGTACGAGCAGTACTTC	CASSLGLAGGPPYEQYF
-	TRBV18	TRBD2	TRBJ2-5	TGTGCCAGCTCACCCCCGGGAGGAGGAAGGGAGACCCAGTACTTC	CASSPPGGGRETQYF
-	TRBV12-3/TRBV12-4	-	TRBJ1-2	TGTGCCAGCAGTACCCAGGGAGGAGGCTACACCTTC	CASSTQGGGYTF
-	TRBV7-2	TRBD1	TRBJ1-2	TGTGCCAGCAGCCCCGACAGGGGGTTTATAGACTATGGCTACACCTTC	CASSPDRGFIDYGYTF
-	TRBV6-4	TRBD2	TRBJ2-5	TGTGCCAATCAGCGGGGGGCCTACTTCCTTCAAGAGACCCAGTACTTC	CANQRGAYFLQETQYF
-	TRBV19	TRBD1	TRBJ2-5	TGTGCCAGTAGTGGCCTGGGACAGCGAGAAGAGACCCAGTACTTC	CASSGLGQREETQYF
-	TRBV6-1	TRBD1	TRBJ2-1	TGTGCCAGCAGTGAAGAGACAGGGGAGCCCTACAATGAGCAGTTCTTC	CASSEETGEPYNEQFF
-	TRBV18	-	TRBJ2-7	TGTGCCAGCTCACCCCAGTACGAGCAGTACTTC	CASSPQYEQYF
-	TRBV6-6	TRBD2	TRBJ2-7	TGTGCCAGCAGGGCCGGAAGAGCGGGGGGTTTCTACGAGCAGTACTTC	CASRAGRAGGFYEQYF
-	TRBV5-1	TRBD1	TRBJ2-7	TGCGCCAGCACCCAGGTAGGGGGCACAGACGAGCAGTACTTC	CASTQVGGTDEQYF
-	TRBV5-1	TRBD1	TRBJ1-6	TGCGCCAGCAGCCGGGACAGTAATTCACCCCTCCACTTT	CASSRDSNSPLHF
-	TRBV18	TRBD1	TRBJ1-4	TGTGCCAGCTCAACTACCCCCGGACAGGGGAAGGAAAAACTGTTTTTT	CASSTTPGQGKEKLFF
-	TRBV5-6	-	TRBJ1-2	TGTGCCAGCAGCCTCTGGGGGGTCTATGGCTACACCTTC	CASSLWGVYGYTF
-	TRBV7-9	-	TRBJ2-7	TGTGCCAGCAGCTTAGCGGGGATTCCCAGAGGGGGGGGACGGCAGAAGGAGTATTTC	CASSLAGIPRGGGRQKEYF
-	TRBV27	TRBD1	TRBJ1-1	TGTGCCAGCAGTAAAGGGGGCTTCACTGAAGCTTTCTTT	CASSKGGFTEAFF
-	TRBV5-4	-	TRBJ2-3	TGTGCCAGCAGCCCCGACGGGAGCACAGATACGCAGTATTTT	CASSPDGSTDTQYF
-	TRBV11-2	-	TRBJ2-5	TGTGCCAGCAGCCCGACCGGGGGGCGCGCAGAGACCCAGTACTTC	CASSPTGGRAETQYF
-	TRBV20-1	-	TRBJ2-3	TGCAGTGCTAGTCGGGGTAGCACAGATACGCAGTATTTT	CSASRGSTDTQYF
few	TRBV7-2	TRBD1	TRBJ2-1	TGTGCCAGCAGCTTAGGACAGGGGATTGAGCAGTTCTTC	CASSLGQGIEQFF
once	TRBV6-1	-	TRBJ1-2	TGTGCCAGCAGTGACCTTTTGAGAGGAGAAGGCTACACCTTC	CASSDLLRGEGYTF
-	TRBV15	-	TRBJ2-3	TGTGCCACCAGCAGAGATCGGGGGAGTGCGGTTACGCAGTATTTT	CATSRDRGSAVTQYF
once	TRBV6-5	-	TRBJ1-1	TGTGCCAGCAGTCCCCGTCGGGGGGTGGCTGAAGCTTTCTTT	CASSPRRGVAEAFF
-	TRBV18	TRBD2	TRBJ2-1	TGTGCCAGCTCACCATACGGGACTAGCGGTTACAATGAGCAGTTCTTC	CASSPYGTSGYNEQFF
few	TRBV5-1	-	TRBJ2-5	TGCGCCAGCAGCCCCACCGGGGTTCAAGAGACCCAGTACTTC	CASSPTGVQETQYF
-	TRBV30	-	TRBJ2-4	TGTGCCTGGAGGAGGGAAGGGTTGAACATTCAGTACTTC	CAWRREGLNIQYF
-	TRBV3-1/TRBV3-2	TRBD1	TRBJ2-7	TGTGCCAGCGGACAGGGGGCCCCGGGCGAGCAGTACTTC	CASGQGAPGEQYF